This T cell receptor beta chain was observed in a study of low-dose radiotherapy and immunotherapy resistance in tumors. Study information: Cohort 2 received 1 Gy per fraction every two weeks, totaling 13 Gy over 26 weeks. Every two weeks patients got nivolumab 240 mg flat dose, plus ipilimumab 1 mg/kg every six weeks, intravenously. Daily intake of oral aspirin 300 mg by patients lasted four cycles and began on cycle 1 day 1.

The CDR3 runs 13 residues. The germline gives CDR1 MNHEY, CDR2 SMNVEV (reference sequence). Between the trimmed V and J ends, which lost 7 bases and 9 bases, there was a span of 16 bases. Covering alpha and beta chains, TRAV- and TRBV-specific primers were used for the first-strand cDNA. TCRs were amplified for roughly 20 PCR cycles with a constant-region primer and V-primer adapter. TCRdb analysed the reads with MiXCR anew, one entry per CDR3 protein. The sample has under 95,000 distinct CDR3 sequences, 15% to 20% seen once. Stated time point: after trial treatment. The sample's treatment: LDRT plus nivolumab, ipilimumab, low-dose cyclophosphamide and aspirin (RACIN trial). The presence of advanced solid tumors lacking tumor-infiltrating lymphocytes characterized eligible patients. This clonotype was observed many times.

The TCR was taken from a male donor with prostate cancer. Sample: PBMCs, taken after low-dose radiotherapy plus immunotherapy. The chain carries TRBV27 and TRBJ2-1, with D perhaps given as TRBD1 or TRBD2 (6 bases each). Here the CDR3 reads CASNRGAFGEQFF. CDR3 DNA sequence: TGTGCCAGCAATAGGGGGGCCTTTGGTGAGCAGTTCTTC.